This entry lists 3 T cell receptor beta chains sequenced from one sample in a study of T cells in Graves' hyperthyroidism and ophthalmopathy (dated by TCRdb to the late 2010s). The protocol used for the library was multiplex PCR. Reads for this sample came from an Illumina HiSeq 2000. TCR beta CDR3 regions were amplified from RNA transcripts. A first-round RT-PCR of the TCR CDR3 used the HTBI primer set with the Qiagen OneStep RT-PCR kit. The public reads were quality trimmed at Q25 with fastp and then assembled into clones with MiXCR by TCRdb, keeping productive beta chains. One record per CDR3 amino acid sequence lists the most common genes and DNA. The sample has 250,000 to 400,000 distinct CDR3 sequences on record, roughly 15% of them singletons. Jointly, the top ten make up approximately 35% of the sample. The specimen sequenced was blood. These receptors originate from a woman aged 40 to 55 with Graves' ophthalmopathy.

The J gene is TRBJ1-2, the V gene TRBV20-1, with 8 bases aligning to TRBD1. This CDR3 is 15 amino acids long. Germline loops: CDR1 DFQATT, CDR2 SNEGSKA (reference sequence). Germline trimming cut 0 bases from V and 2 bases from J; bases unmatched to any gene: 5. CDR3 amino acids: CSARDDRGRNYGYTF. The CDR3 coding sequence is TGCAGTGCTAGAGATGACAGGGGTCGGAACTATGGCTACACCTTC.

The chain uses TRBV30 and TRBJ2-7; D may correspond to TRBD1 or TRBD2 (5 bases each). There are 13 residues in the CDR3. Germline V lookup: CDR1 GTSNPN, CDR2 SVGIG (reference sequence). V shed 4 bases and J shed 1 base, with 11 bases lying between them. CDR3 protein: CAWTEGQSYEQYF. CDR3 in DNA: TGTGCCTGGACCGAGGGGCAGTCCTACGAGCAGTACTTC.

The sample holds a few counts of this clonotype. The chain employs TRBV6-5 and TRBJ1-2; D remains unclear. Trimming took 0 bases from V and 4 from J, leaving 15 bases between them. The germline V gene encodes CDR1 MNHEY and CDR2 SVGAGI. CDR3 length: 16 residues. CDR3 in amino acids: CASSYSKAGEGYGYTF. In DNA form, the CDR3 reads TGTGCCAGCAGTTACTCCAAGGCGGGCGAAGGCTATGGCTACACCTTC.